One sample yielded the 5 T cell receptor beta chains listed below, sequenced in a study of shared clonotypes between healthy human individuals. Profiled with immunoSEQ multiplex PCR; TCRdb holds only in-frame clones, not every one. The sample yields over a million clones, more than 75% seen once. Sequenced material: memory CD4+ T cells from PBMCs. Subset denoted: CD45RA-negative fraction. The origin of the receptors is a man aged 18 to 35 in good health. Some clones in this sample may be carry-over from other donors' samples.

This clone has just one count. The chain couples TRBV2 to TRBJ1-2; D is perhaps TRBD1 (6 bases). Germline CDR1 reads SNHLY; CDR2 reads FYNNEI. This CDR3 has 12 amino acids. The ends were cut back, 6 bases at V and 4 bases at J, with 9 bases in the middle. The CDR3 region has the DNA TGTGCCAGCAGCGGGGACACCTATGGCTACACCTTC. Its protein product is CASSGDTYGYTF.

The rearrangement uses TRBV27 and TRBJ1-4; 7 bases match TRBD1. The V gene end was trimmed by 0 bases and the J gene end by 3 bases; junction bases not matched to a gene: 7. The CDR3 covers 17 residues. CDR1 is MNHEY and CDR2 is SMNVEV in the germline V gene (reference sequence). The CDR3 spells CASSLSKTGSANEKLFF. DNA for the CDR3: TGTGCCAGCAGTTTATCCAAGACAGGGTCGGCTAATGAAAAACTGTTTTTT.

The genes are TRBV5-4 and TRBJ2-1; TRBD2 agrees at 13 bases. Germline CDR1 is SGHNT and CDR2 is YYREEE (reference sequence). V was pared by 0 bases and J by 6 bases, with 9 bases of the junction left unmatched. CDR3 length: 18 amino acids. CDR3 loop: CASSLASTSGRAVNEQFF. The CDR3 bases are TGTGCCAGCAGCTTGGCCAGTACTAGCGGGAGGGCCGTCAATGAGCAGTTCTTC. The whole variable domain, remainder taken from reference TRBV5-4 and TRBJ2-1, is ETGVTQSPTHLIKTRGQQVTLRCSSQSGHNTVSWYQQALGQGPQFIFQYYREEENGRGNFPPRFSGLQFPNYSSELNVNALELDDSALYLCASSLASTSGRAVNEQFFGPGTRLTVL.

The CDR3 region has the DNA TGTGCCAGCAGTCCCTTACGGGAGGTCGGGGAGCTGTTTTTT. Its translation: CASSPLREVGELFF. The chain couples TRBV6-6 to TRBJ2-2; 7 nucleotides match TRBD2. The CDR3 is 14 amino acids. With V trimmed by 5 bases and J by 7 bases, 7 bases remained unmatched. Germline-derived CDR1 and CDR2 are MNHNY and SVGAGI (reference sequence).

The V call is TRBV5-1, the J call TRBJ2-7; 14 bases map to TRBD2. Germline V CDR1 and CDR2: SGHRS, YFSETQ. The CDR3 runs 16 residues. V lost 4 bases, J lost 5 bases, and 8 bases stayed unmatched. CDR3 DNA: TGCGCCAGCAGCGTACCGGGACTAGCGGGAGTCAACGAGCAGTACTTC. Its protein product is CASSVPGLAGVNEQYF.